The 18 T cell receptor beta chains reported below all come from one sample, sequenced in a study of control samples from healthy donors and cancer patients. The repertoire was sequenced with immunoSEQ multiplex PCR; TCRdb's copy has only in-frame clones and lacks some. The sample lists some 37,000 clones, approximately 90% seen once, with around 4% in the top ten. Sequenced input: blood. The receptors were sampled from a woman between 45 and 60 years old in good health.

The chain links TRBV19 to TRBJ2-7; no definite D call. With 7 bases removed from V and 5 bases from J, the gap between germline ends came to 27 bases. Looked up from germline, CDR1 is LNHDA and CDR2 is SQIVND (reference sequence). The CDR3 has 17 amino acids. CDR3 nucleotide sequence: TGTGCCAGTACACGAACGAACTTTTGGACCCCCACCGACGAGCAGTACTTC. Its translation is CASTRTNFWTPTDEQYF.

This clone was observed a handful of times. This chain joins TRBV5-8 and TRBJ1-1; no firm D call. Trimming removed 0 bases from V and 5 bases from J, with 11 bases in between. Germline loops: CDR1 SGHTS, CDR2 YDEGEE. The CDR3 runs 14 residues. This CDR3 reads CASSLAPMGTEAFF. The DNA for the CDR3 is TGTGCCAGCAGCTTGGCCCCAATGGGGACTGAAGCTTTCTTT.

The chain links TRBV2 to TRBJ1-6, with a weak D call TRBD1 (5 bases). This CDR3 is 13 amino acids long. The germline V gene encodes CDR1 SNHLY and CDR2 FYNNEI. Trimming took 3 bases from V and 5 from J, leaving 5 bases between them. In DNA, the CDR3 is TGTGCCAGCAGTGAGACAGATAATTCACCCCTCCACTTT. Protein product: CASSETDNSPLHF.

As regards this clone: The same CDR3 is also encoded by other DNA sequences in this sample. The chain recombines TRBV27 with TRBJ1-2; TRBD1 matches at 8 bases. After removal of 4 bases from V and 4 bases from J, the junction contained 2 bases not matched to a gene. The CDR3 covers 13 residues. Germline loops: CDR1 MNHEY, CDR2 SMNVEV (reference sequence). Here the CDR3 DNA reads TGTGCCAGCAGTTCGACAGGGGTCTATGGCTACACCTTC. Protein sequence: CASSSTGVYGYTF.

The rearrangement joins TRBV4-3 to TRBJ2-5; TRBD1 is a possible D gene (6 bases). Germline lookup yields CDR1 LGHNA and CDR2 YSLEER. V lost 4 bases and J lost 4, with 13 bases in between. This CDR3 is 14 amino acids long. CDR3 sequence (DNA): TGCGCCAGCAGCCGCAATACAGGGATAGAGACCCAGTACTTC. Its translation is CASSRNTGIETQYF.

Only one count was recorded for this clone. The chain combines TRBV12-3 or TRBV12-4 with TRBJ1-3; D unresolved. V was pared by 6 bases and J by 8 bases, with 8 bases between. The CDR3 has 11 residues. Here the CDR3 reads CASSQLDTIYF. In nucleotides, the CDR3 is TGTGCCAGCAGCCAGCTGGACACCATATATTTT.

The chain combines TRBV4-3 with TRBJ1-1; D remains unclear. The CDR3 consists of 15 residues. The V end lost 1 base, the J end lost 0 bases, and 9 bases lay between the germline ends. CDR1 and CDR2 (germline): LGHNA, YSLEER. The CDR3 region has the DNA TGCGCCAGCAGCCAAGGGCGTACAGTGAACACTGAAGCTTTCTTT. Translated, it gives CASSQGRTVNTEAFF.

There are a few counts of this clone. The rearrangement links TRBV7-2 to TRBJ2-7; D gene uncertain. Germline CDR1 reads SGHTA; CDR2 reads FQGNSA. V lost 3 bases and J 4 bases, leaving 7 bases between the germline ends. The CDR3 is 12 amino acids. The CDR3 region has the DNA TGTGCCAGCAGCTTTCTCCTGTACGAGCAGTACTTC. Its translation is CASSFLLYEQYF. The entire variable domain, with the rest obtained from reference TRBV7-2 and TRBJ2-7, is as follows: GAGVSQSPSNKVTEKGKDVELRCDPISGHTALYWYRQSLGQGLEFLIYFQGNSAPDKSGLPSDRFSAERTGGSVSTLTIQRTQQEDSAVYLCASSFLLYEQYFGPGTRLTVT.

The rearrangement uses TRBV29-1 and TRBJ1-5; 9 positions agree with TRBD1. J gave up 4 bases and V 5 bases, and 6 bases lay outside the gene matches. The CDR3 runs to 14 residues. The germline V gene encodes CDR1 SQVTM and CDR2 ANQGSEA. The CDR3, as DNA: TGCAGCGTTACCCTACAGGGGGCGAATCAGCCCCAGCATTTT. This gives the protein CSVTLQGANQPQHF.

The gene calls are TRBV3-1 (or the pseudogene TRBV3-2) and TRBJ1-3, with D hard to call. The germline CDR1 and CDR2 sequences are LGHDT and YNNKEL (reference sequence). This CDR3 has 16 amino acids. The V end was cut by 4 bases, the J end by 2 bases, with 15 bases between. CDR3 DNA sequence: TGTGCCAGCAGCCCTAACTGGCCTTCACCTGGAAACACCATATATTTT. It codes for CASSPNWPSPGNTIYF.

DNA for the CDR3: TGCAGCGTTGAAGACAGCTCGCGAGGCTACACCTTC. This sequence encodes CSVEDSSRGYTF. The chain is built from TRBV29-1 and TRBJ1-2; D unclear. Germline CDR1 is SQVTM and CDR2 is ANQGSEA. Trimming stripped 0 bases from V and 8 bases from J, with 10 bases between. The CDR3 is 12 residues long.

To note about this clone: Germline is not matched at one junction end, which may reflect a read error. The chain recombines TRBV6-1 with TRBJ1-2; D is perhaps TRBD1 (5 bases). From germline, CDR1 is MNHNS and CDR2 SASEGT. CDR3 size: 14 residues. In DNA form, the CDR3 reads TGTGCCGGCAGTGACAGTAGACCCAGCTATGGCTACACCTTC. Residues: CAGSDSRPSYGYTF.

This rearrangement joins TRBV5-4 to TRBJ2-5, with a weak D call TRBD1 (5 bases). Germline loops: CDR1 SGHNT, CDR2 YYREEE (reference sequence). Trimming pared 2 bases from V and 5 bases from J, leaving 13 bases between. This CDR3 contains 14 residues. In DNA, the CDR3 is TGTGCCAGCAGCTTAGTGGGGCTTACGGAGACCCAGTACTTC. Its protein is CASSLVGLTETQYF. Full variable domain (remainder filled in from reference TRBV5-4 and TRBJ2-5): ETGVTQSPTHLIKTRGQQVTLRCSSQSGHNTVSWYQQALGQGPQFIFQYYREEENGRGNFPPRFSGLQFPNYSSELNVNALELDDSALYLCASSLVGLTETQYFGPGTRLLVL.

This chain connects TRBV9 to TRBJ1-3, with 10 bases fitting TRBD1. Germline V gene data show CDR1 as SGDLS and CDR2 as YYNGEE. This CDR3 has 16 amino acids. V was pared by 4 bases and J by 2 bases, with 6 bases of the junction left unmatched. CDR3 region: CASSPGTGDAGNTIYF. The CDR3, as DNA: TGTGCCAGCAGCCCAGGGACAGGGGATGCTGGAAACACCATATATTTT. Complete variable domain (other parts from reference TRBV9 and TRBJ1-3): DSGVTQTPKHLITATGQRVTLRCSPRSGDLSVYWYQQSLDQGLQFLIQYYNGEERAKGNILERFSAQQFPDLHSELNLSSLELGDSALYFCASSPGTGDAGNTIYFGEGSWLTVV.

The gene calls are TRBV19 and TRBJ2-7; no definite D call. The CDR3 is 14 amino acids. The V end lost 6 bases, the J end lost 5 bases, and 17 bases lay between the germline ends. The germline CDR1 and CDR2 sequences are LNHDA and SQIVND (reference sequence). The CDR3 DNA reads TGTGCCAGTAGCACAAACCGTGCTGGGAACGAGCAGTACTTC. It is translated as CASSTNRAGNEQYF.

Remarks on this clone: Different DNA sequences within this sample yield the same CDR3. The rearrangement joins TRBV28 to TRBJ1-1; D gene ambiguous. Germline V lookup: CDR1 MDHEN, CDR2 SYDVKM. The V end lost 3 bases, the J end lost 2 bases, and 7 bases lay between the germline ends. The CDR3 is made up of 13 amino acids. The CDR3 protein is CASSFVSNTEAFF. For the CDR3, the DNA is TGTGCCAGCAGTTTCGTCAGCAACACTGAAGCTTTCTTT.

The CDR3 spells CASSPYSYRTERNQPQHF. Written as DNA, the CDR3 is TGTGCCAGCAGTCCCTATAGCTACCGGACGGAGCGCAATCAGCCCCAGCATTTT. J is TRBJ1-5 and V is TRBV27; D gene unclear. The germline V gene has CDR1 MNHEY and CDR2 SMNVEV (reference sequence). With 5 bases removed from V and 2 bases from J, the gap between germline ends came to 22 bases. The CDR3 covers 18 residues.

The chain uses TRBV7-2 and TRBJ1-2; the D gene is possibly TRBD1 (6 bases). Germline V gene lookup returns CDR1 SGHTA and CDR2 FQGNSA. V dropped 1 base and J dropped 2 bases, with 8 bases sitting between them. CDR3 length: 14 amino acids. The CDR3 region is CASSLDRANYGYTF. The DNA for the CDR3 is TGTGCCAGCAGCTTAGACAGGGCGAACTATGGCTACACCTTC.